The 17 T cell receptor beta chains presented below share a single source sample, sequenced in a study of blood T cell repertoires in COVID-19. Data came from immunoSEQ multiplex PCR; TCRdb stores just in-frame clones and leaves some out. This sample has 160,000 or so clones, with about 88% found just once. The specimen was peripheral blood. These TCRs come from a woman aged 80 or over with acute or convalescent COVID-19.

This clone was found a few times. The chain has TRBV29-1 and TRBJ2-1, with 7 bases lining up with TRBD2. This CDR3 is built from 14 residues. Unmatched junction bases numbered 2, after V lost 0 bases and J lost 3 bases. Germline loops: CDR1 SQVTM, CDR2 ANQGSEA. The CDR3 is CSVEDPSGYNEQFF. The CDR3 DNA reads as TGCAGCGTTGAAGACCCTAGCGGCTACAATGAGCAGTTCTTC.

The chain uses TRBV5-1 and TRBJ2-5, with 9 bases identical to TRBD2. This CDR3 is 14 amino acids long. Germline CDR1 and CDR2: SGHRS and YFSETQ. Trimming at V came to 3 bases and at J to 2 bases, leaving 2 bases not matched to a gene. CDR3 amino acids: CASSYLAGQETQYF. In DNA, the CDR3 is TGCGCCAGCAGCTATCTAGCGGGACAAGAGACCCAGTACTTC.

V usage is TRBV6-2 or TRBV6-3 and J usage is TRBJ1-2; unclear D gene. This CDR3 has 14 residues. The V and J ends lost 2 bases and 1 base respectively, with 8 bases between them. CDR1 MNHEY and CDR2 SVGEGT come from the germline V gene. CDR3 coding DNA: TGTGCCAGCAGTTACGTCGGGAGTAACTATGGCTACACCTTC. Translation: CASSYVGSNYGYTF.

The genes are TRBV28 and TRBJ2-7; D might be TRBD2 (5 bases). This CDR3 is built from 14 residues. The germline gives CDR1 MDHEN, CDR2 SYDVKM. Trimming took 5 bases from V and 0 from J, leaving 11 bases between them. CDR3 nucleotides: TGTGCCAGCAGTCGGGAACCTAGCTCCTACGAGCAGTACTTC. It encodes CASSREPSSYEQYF.

The chain combines TRBV27 with TRBJ2-7, with 11 bases matching TRBD2. J was trimmed by 4 bases and V by 5 bases; bases with no gene match: 10. The CDR3 is made up of 16 amino acids. CDR1 and CDR2 (germline): MNHEY, SMNVEV (reference sequence). DNA of the CDR3: TGTGCCAGCAGTCATCGTCTTAGCGGGAGGGCTTACGAGCAGTACTTC. This sequence encodes CASSHRLSGRAYEQYF.

DNA of the CDR3: TGTGCCAGCGGGCGGGGAGACACCGGGGAGCTGTTTTTT. It is translated as CASGRGDTGELFF. The chain has TRBV7-9 and TRBJ2-2; a possible D gene is TRBD2 (6 bases). From germline, CDR1 is SEHNR and CDR2 FQNEAQ (reference sequence). CDR3 length: 13 residues. With 8 bases removed from V and 3 bases from J, the gap between germline ends came to 10 bases.

The chain joins TRBV28 to TRBJ1-1; 9 bases line up with TRBD1. The CDR3 is made up of 13 amino acids. Germline V gives CDR1 MDHEN, CDR2 SYDVKM. J was trimmed by 6 bases and V by 8 bases; bases with no gene match: 7. CDR3 nucleotide sequence: TGTGCCAGCTGGGACAGGGCTAACTCTGAAGCTTTCTTT. Amino acid sequence: CASWDRANSEAFF.

In nucleotides, the CDR3 is TGCGCCAGCAGCTTGCCCCACGGACTAGCGGGAGCCCTAGATACGCAGTATTTT. Encoded protein: CASSLPHGLAGALDTQYF. The rearrangement links TRBV5-1 to TRBJ2-3, with TRBD2 matching over 13 bases. This CDR3 is 18 amino acids long. V gave up 1 base and J gave up 5 bases; unmatched junction bases: 10. From germline, CDR1 is SGHRS and CDR2 YFSETQ.

The chain has TRBV18 and TRBJ1-1, with 8 bases identical to TRBD1. V lost 4 bases, J lost 1 base, and 2 bases stayed unmatched. The germline V gene has CDR1 KGHSH and CDR2 LQKENI. This CDR3 region has 14 residues. The CDR3 loop reads CASSQGQANTEAFF. CDR3 nucleotide sequence: TGTGCCAGCTCACAGGGACAGGCGAACACTGAAGCTTTCTTT. The full variable domain, in which reference TRBV18 and TRBJ1-1 provide the parts outside the CDR3, is NAGVMQNPRHLVRRRGQEARLRCSPMKGHSHVYWYRQLPEEGLKFMVYLQKENIIDESGMPKERFSAEFPKEGPSILRIQQVVRGDSAAYFCASSQGQANTEAFFGQGTRLTVV.

The chain's CDR3 is CASSSYNRGITEAFF. DNA of the CDR3: TGTGCCAGTAGTAGCTACAACAGGGGTATCACTGAAGCTTTCTTT. The genes are TRBV19 and TRBJ1-1; 7 bases match TRBD1. Germline lookup yields CDR1 LNHDA and CDR2 SQIVND (reference sequence). Trimming removed 4 bases from V and 4 bases from J; junction bases left unmatched: 9. The CDR3 is 15 amino acids. Variable domain in full (rest from reference TRBV19 and TRBJ1-1): DGGITQSPKYLFRKEGQNVTLSCEQNLNHDAMYWYRQDPGQGLRLIYYSQIVNDFQKGDIAEGYSVSREKKESFPLTVTSAQKNPTAFYLCASSSYNRGITEAFFGQGTRLTVV.

This clone was counted a single time. The genes are TRBV25-1 and TRBJ1-3; TRBD1 is a possible D gene (5 bases). Trimming stripped 2 bases from V and 2 bases from J, with 16 bases between. The CDR3 is 17 amino acids. Germline CDR1 is MGHDK and CDR2 is SYGVNS. CDR3 residues: CASSEPLTGNPGNTIYF. CDR3 in DNA: TGTGCCAGCAGTGAACCCCTTACAGGAAACCCTGGAAACACCATATATTTT.

The chain joins TRBV7-2 to TRBJ2-1; D remains ambiguous. Looked up from germline, CDR1 is SGHTA and CDR2 is FQGNSA. The CDR3 consists of 15 residues. The V gene lost 5 bases and the J gene lost 3 bases, with 14 bases spanning the gap. The CDR3 loop is CASSQGGTHYNEQFF. The CDR3 DNA is TGTGCCAGCAGCCAAGGCGGAACGCACTACAATGAGCAGTTCTTC.

The CDR3 coding sequence is TGTGCCAGCAGCTTAACGCGGACAGGTACATGGAGAGCTTTCTTT. Translation: CASSLTRTGTWRAFF. The V gene is TRBV11-2, the J gene TRBJ1-1; 7 bases fit TRBD1. This CDR3 comprises 15 residues. CDR1 and CDR2 (germline): SGHAT, FQNNGV. V gave up 2 bases and J gave up 10 bases; unmatched junction bases: 13.

The V call is TRBV5-4, the J call TRBJ2-3, with 14 positions matching TRBD2. V gave up 4 bases and J gave up 1 base; unmatched junction bases: 11. The CDR3 totals 19 residues. Per the germline V gene, CDR1 is SGHNT and CDR2 is YYREEE (reference sequence). The CDR3 protein is CASSAGLAGVRVGTDTQYF. DNA of the CDR3: TGTGCCAGCAGCGCGGGACTAGCGGGAGTTCGGGTGGGCACAGATACGCAGTATTTT.

V gene TRBV19 combines with J gene TRBJ1-5, with 8 bases aligning to TRBD1. This CDR3 contains 15 residues. Germline trimming cut 10 bases from V and 4 bases from J; bases unmatched to any gene: 12. Germline V CDR1 and CDR2: LNHDA, SQIVND (reference sequence). The CDR3 reads CATYPGQGKNQPQHF. In DNA, the CDR3 is TGTGCCACCTACCCCGGACAGGGTAAAAATCAGCCCCAGCATTTT.

J is TRBJ1-3 and V is TRBV9; weak D call: TRBD1 (6 bases). V shed 1 base and J shed 0 bases, with 11 bases lying between them. The germline V gene has CDR1 SGDLS and CDR2 YYNGEE. The CDR3 is made up of 16 amino acids. In DNA, the CDR3 is TGTGCCAGCAGCGTAAACACAGGGAACTCTGGAAACACCATATATTTT. It encodes CASSVNTGNSGNTIYF.

The chain links TRBV15 to TRBJ2-5; D gene unclear. CDR1 is LNHNV, CDR2 YYDKDF, per germline (reference sequence). Between the trimmed V and J ends, which lost 0 bases and 5 bases, there was a span of 13 bases. The length of the CDR3 is 15 residues. CDR3 amino acids: CATSRDFTDGETQYF. DNA for the CDR3: TGTGCCACCAGCAGAGATTTCACAGATGGGGAGACCCAGTACTTC.